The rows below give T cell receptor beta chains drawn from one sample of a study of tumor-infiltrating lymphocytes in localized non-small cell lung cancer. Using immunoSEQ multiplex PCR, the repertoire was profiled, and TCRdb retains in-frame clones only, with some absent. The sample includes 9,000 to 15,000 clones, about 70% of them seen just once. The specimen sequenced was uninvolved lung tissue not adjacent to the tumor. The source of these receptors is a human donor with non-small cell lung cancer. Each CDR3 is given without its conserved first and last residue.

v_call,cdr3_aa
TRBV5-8,ASSPLGQGGAYGYT
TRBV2,ASRKEGSDNSPLH
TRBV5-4,ASSPRPSGGGETQY
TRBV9,ASSVDPNVEETQY
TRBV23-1,ASRRRTGKDEQY
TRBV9,ASSVGTGEETQY
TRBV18,ASSLITPGANVLT
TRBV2,ASSLTGSQPQH
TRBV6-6,ASSPNPYSTGELF
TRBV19,ASSDPGSGTDTQY